Below are 2 T cell receptor beta chains sequenced from a single sample in a study of blood T cell repertoires in COVID-19. The method was immunoSEQ multiplex PCR; TCRdb's version includes in-frame clones alone and lacks a portion of them. The sample shows about 110,000 clones, approximately 88% of them seen only once. The sequenced sample consisted of peripheral blood. Every receptor here comes from a man aged 45 to 65 with active or convalescent COVID-19.

The chain has TRBV6-2 or TRBV6-3 and TRBJ2-1, with D possibly being TRBD2 (5 bases). The V end lost 0 bases, the J end lost 0 bases, and 9 bases lay between the germline ends. The germline V gene has CDR1 MNHEY and CDR2 SVGEGT. The CDR3 is made up of 16 amino acids. In DNA form, the CDR3 reads TGTGCCAGCAGTTACTCTAGCGAGAGCTCCTACAATGAGCAGTTCTTC. Translating it yields CASSYSSESSYNEQFF.

The CDR3 spells CASSLTGGRLHEQYF. CDR3 nucleotides: TGTGCCAGCAGCTTGACAGGGGGTAGGTTGCACGAGCAGTACTTC. The rearrangement links TRBV7-9 to TRBJ2-7, with 9 bases lining up with TRBD1. The CDR3 has 15 amino acids. Germline V lookup: CDR1 SEHNR, CDR2 FQNEAQ (reference sequence). Trimming took 3 bases from V and 5 from J; bases not matched to a gene: 8.